The clone carrying this T cell receptor (beta chain) has a handful of counts. The entry originates in a study of blood T cell repertoires in COVID-19. CDR1 is MNHEY, CDR2 SVGAGI, per germline. V lost 4 bases to trimming and J lost 3 bases, with 13 bases between them. The CDR3 spans 14 residues. Some clones are missing from TCRdb's copy, which holds only in-frame ones; the method was immunoSEQ multiplex PCR. The sample shows over 70,000 clones, less than 95% of them seen only once. The source of this sequence is a man between 18 and 35 years old with COVID-19, enrolled during active disease. Sequencing was done on a sample of peripheral blood. The chain links TRBV6-5 to TRBJ2-7; D may be TRBD1 (6 bases). CDR3 nucleotides: TGTGCCAGCAGTTTTTGGACAGCGAACTACGAGCAGTACTTC. Protein sequence: CASSFWTANYEQYF.